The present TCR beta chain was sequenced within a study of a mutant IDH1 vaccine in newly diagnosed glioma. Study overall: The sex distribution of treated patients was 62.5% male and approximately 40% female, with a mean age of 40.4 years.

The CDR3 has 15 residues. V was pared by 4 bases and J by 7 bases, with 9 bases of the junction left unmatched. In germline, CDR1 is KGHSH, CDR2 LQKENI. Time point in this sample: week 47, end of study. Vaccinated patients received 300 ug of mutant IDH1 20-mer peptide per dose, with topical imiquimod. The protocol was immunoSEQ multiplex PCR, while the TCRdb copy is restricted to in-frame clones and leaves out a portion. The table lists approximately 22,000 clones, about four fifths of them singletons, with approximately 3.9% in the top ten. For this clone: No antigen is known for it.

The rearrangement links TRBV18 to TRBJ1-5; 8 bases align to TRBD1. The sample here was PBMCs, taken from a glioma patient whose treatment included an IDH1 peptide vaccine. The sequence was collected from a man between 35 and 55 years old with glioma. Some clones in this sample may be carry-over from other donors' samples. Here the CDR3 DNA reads TGTGCCAGCTCACGGCGGACAGGGAGAACACAGCCCCAGCATTTT. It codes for CASSRRTGRTQPQHF.